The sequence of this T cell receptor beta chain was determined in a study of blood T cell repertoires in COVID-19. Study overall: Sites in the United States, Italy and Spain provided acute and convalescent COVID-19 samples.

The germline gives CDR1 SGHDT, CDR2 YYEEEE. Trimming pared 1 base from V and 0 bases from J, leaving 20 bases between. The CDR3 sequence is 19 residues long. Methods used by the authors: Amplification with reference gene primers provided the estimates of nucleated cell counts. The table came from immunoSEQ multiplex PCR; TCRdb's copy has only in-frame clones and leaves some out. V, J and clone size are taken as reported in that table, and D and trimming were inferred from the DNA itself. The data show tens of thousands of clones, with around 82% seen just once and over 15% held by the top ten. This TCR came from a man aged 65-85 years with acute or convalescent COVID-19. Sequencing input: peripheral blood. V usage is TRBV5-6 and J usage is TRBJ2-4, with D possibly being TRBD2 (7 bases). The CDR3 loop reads CASSLRGRGGAPAKNIQYF. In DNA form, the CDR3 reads TGTGCCAGCAGCTTGAGAGGTAGGGGGGGGGCCCCAGCCAAAAACATTCAGTACTTC. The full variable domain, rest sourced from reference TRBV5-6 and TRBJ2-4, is DAGVTQSPTHLIKTRGQQVTLRCSPKSGHDTVSWYQQALGQGPQFIFQYYEEEERQRGNFPDRFSGHQFPNYSSELNVNALLLGDSALYLCASSLRGRGGAPAKNIQYFGAGTRLSVL.